This TCR beta chain was sequenced for a study of T cell responses to AZD1222 COVID-19 vaccine. Study results and limitations: Reports indicate that nearly half of spike-specific TCRs are directed at unmutated variant regions. Among AZD1222 vaccinees, only five or six were seropositive at baseline.

Method: immunoSEQ multiplex PCR; TCRdb's copy keeps in-frame clones and lacks some. This table has 84,000 or so clones, 90% appearing once. Germline-derived CDR1 and CDR2 are LGHDT and YNNKEL (reference sequence). This CDR3 comprises 14 residues. V lost 2 bases and J 5 bases, leaving 12 bases between the germline ends. As regards this clone: Its antigen remains unknown.

The TCR sequence derives from an adult who received the AZD1222 COVID-19 vaccine. The chain has TRBV3-1 (or the pseudogene TRBV3-2) and TRBJ1-2; the D gene is possibly TRBD1 (6 bases). The sample consisted of peripheral blood, taken 28 days after the second AZD1222 dose. This CDR3 is CASSQQDSEYGYTF. CDR3 nucleotides: TGTGCCAGCAGCCAACAGGACAGTGAGTATGGCTACACCTTC.